This T cell receptor beta chain came from a study of CD8 T cells in Susac syndrome (dated by TCRdb to the late 2010s). Context from the whole study: Repertoire sequencing was used to test whether CD8+ T cell activation and differentiation in Susac syndrome was antigen driven. Broader findings and caveats from the paper: The study acknowledged that relatively few individuals were included in the TCR sequencing and HLA analysis.

Peripheral blood CD8+ and CD4+ T cells from healthy donors, Susac syndrome patients and multiple sclerosis patients were profiled using high-throughput TCR beta sequencing. Multiple sclerosis controls were treatment-naive patients with stable or active relapsing-remitting disease fulfilling revised McDonald criteria. Bulk CD8+ and CD4+ T cells were purified by magnetic negative isolation, while CD8+ TEMRA cells were enriched using FACS. Blood was collected in EDTA tubes and processed within 24 hours, with PBMCs isolated through density gradient centrifugation. PBMCs destined for TCR sequencing were cryopreserved in liquid nitrogen and later thawed in a 37 °C water bath. A purity of at least 90% was achieved for sorted or isolated CD4+, CD8+ and CD8+ TEMRA cells. Turning to this clonotype: The antigen it recognizes is unknown. No quality values exist for individual bases; no much larger clone is one base distant.

RNA was extracted using the RNeasy kit, and 0.5 to 1 microgram was reverse transcribed with random hexamers. TCR beta CDR3 regions were amplified with the immunoSEQ multiplex PCR assay covering 54 Vbeta and 13 Jbeta segments. PCR amplification bias was corrected using a synthetic template baseline for primer optimization and computational correction. Turning to the authors' computational methods: Reads were annotated to V, D and J genes per IMGT and analyzed with immunoSEQ Analyzer, keeping only productive sequences. Clonality was calculated as one minus the Shannon entropy normalized by log2 of the number of productive unique sequences. Public and private clones were assessed among the 100 most prevalent clones of each patient and control. Clones were defined as Susac-specific when absent from the healthy and MS cohorts, from fewer than 1,200 published viral clones and from other ImmuneACCESS disease sequences. Clones were called with MiXCR by TCRdb after fastp trimmed the public reads at Q25, and only in-frame beta chains were retained. A single entry per CDR3 protein holds the most common genes and DNA from its merged rows. The V and J calls were not made by the authors but by TCRdb's processing. Within this sample are about 140,000 distinct CDR3 sequences, with roughly 95% of them counted one time only. The ten largest account for 0.11% of the sample.

V was cut back by 4 bases and J by 3 bases, leaving a gap of 13 bases between them. Including the terminal cysteine and phenylalanine, the CDR3 comprises 14 residues. The kept DNA is CDR3 alone, 42 bases in frame from the first base. Reading the germline V gene gives CDR1 SGHRS and CDR2 YFSETQ. This clonotype originated in a human donor with multiple sclerosis. The rearrangement joined TRBV5-1 to TRBJ2-5; TRBD2 is perhaps the D gene, given 5 matching bases. Sequencing input: CD4+ T cells from PBMCs. The bases read TGCGCCAGCAGCCCCCTTCGGGGTGAAGAGACCCAGTACTTC. Translated, this is CASSPLRGEETQYF.